This TCR beta chain was sequenced during a study of OX40 agonist ivuxolimab in advanced cancers. Overall study context: Partial responses, seen in three patients, involved one hepatocellular carcinoma and two cutaneous melanomas.

Sequencing was performed with immunoSEQ multiplex PCR; in TCRdb, only in-frame clones are kept and a portion is missing. The repertoire consists of tens of thousands of clones, with 86% occurring once and the leading ten covering over 2%. The CDR3 is made up of 16 amino acids. V lost 3 bases and J 3 bases, leaving 15 bases between the germline ends. Germline CDR1 is LNHDA and CDR2 is SQIVND (reference sequence). The sequence derives from an adult with an advanced solid tumor such as melanoma, head and neck, liver or kidney cancer. The sample here was CD4+ or CD8+ T cells sorted from blood, taken in a trial of the OX40 agonist ivuxolimab. V is TRBV19 and J is TRBJ1-5; possible D gene TRBD1, 5 bases. CDR3 in amino acids: CASSIISGMPNQPQHF. The CDR3 DNA follows: TGTGCCAGTAGTATTATCTCAGGGATGCCCAATCAGCCCCAGCATTTT.